The 13 T cell receptor beta chains presented below share a single source sample, sequenced in a study of T cell responses to AZD1222 COVID-19 vaccine. Data came from immunoSEQ multiplex PCR; TCRdb stores just in-frame clones and leaves some out. The table has approximately 80,000 clones, around 93% seen once. The sample here was peripheral blood, taken 28 days after the second AZD1222 dose. These receptors were taken from an adult who received the AZD1222 COVID-19 vaccine.

The V call is TRBV7-9, the J call TRBJ1-3; perhaps TRBD1 as D (5 bases). Trimming pared 7 bases from V and 3 bases from J, leaving 10 bases between. This CDR3 spans 13 amino acids. CDR1 SEHNR and CDR2 FQNEAQ come from the germline V gene (reference sequence). The CDR3 DNA follows: TGTGCCAGCATCGGGGCGGATGGAAACACCATATATTTT. Protein: CASIGADGNTIYF.

This chain links TRBV6-5 with TRBJ1-6; D gene uncertain. CDR1 is MNHEY and CDR2 is SVGAGI in the germline V gene. The CDR3 sequence is 14 residues long. The V gene lost 6 bases and the J gene lost 6 bases, with 12 bases spanning the gap. The CDR3 sequence: CASRFEVFNSPLHF. The CDR3 DNA follows: TGTGCCAGCAGATTTGAGGTCTTTAATTCACCCCTCCACTTT.

The chain uses TRBV28 and TRBJ2-3; the match to TRBD1 covers 7 bases. There are 14 residues in the CDR3. V gave up 6 bases and J gave up 4 bases; unmatched junction bases: 7. CDR1 is MDHEN and CDR2 is SYDVKM in the germline V gene. The CDR3 nucleotides read TGTGCCAGCAGCCCCGGGACAGTTCCAGATACGCAGTATTTT. Translating it yields CASSPGTVPDTQYF.

This chain connects TRBV7-9 to TRBJ2-7; D is undetermined. Germline V gene sequence: CDR1 SEHNR, CDR2 FQNEAQ (reference sequence). CDR3 size: 14 residues. The V and J ends lost 5 bases and 0 bases respectively, with 11 bases between them. The DNA for the CDR3 is TGTGCCAGCAGCGCCTCCGTTAGCTCCTACGAGCAGTACTTC. Translating it yields CASSASVSSYEQYF.

The CDR3, as DNA: TGTGCCAGCTCACCTCCGGACAGGGACTACGAGCAGTACTTC. Its translation is CASSPPDRDYEQYF. The chain links TRBV18 to TRBJ2-7, with 8 bases aligning to TRBD1. With V trimmed by 3 bases and J by 3 bases, 4 bases remained unmatched. CDR1 and CDR2 (germline): KGHSH, LQKENI. This CDR3 is built from 14 residues.

The J gene is TRBJ1-2, the V gene TRBV2; D might be TRBD1 (6 bases). V was shortened by 2 bases and J by 4 bases, with 14 bases between the two germline ends. The germline gives CDR1 SNHLY, CDR2 FYNNEI. This CDR3 is 15 amino acids long. In DNA form, the CDR3 reads TGTGCCAGCAGTGAATCCCCAGGGGCTGGCTATGGCTACACCTTC. Translation: CASSESPGAGYGYTF.

The chain couples TRBV10-3 to TRBJ2-7; 10 bases are shared with TRBD2. Germline trimming cut 2 bases from V and 0 bases from J; bases unmatched to any gene: 10. The CDR3 is 18 amino acids. Germline CDR1 reads ENHRY; CDR2 reads SYGVKD. The CDR3 DNA sequence: TGTGCCATCAGTGAGCGAGGGAGCGGGAGGGCCATCTCCTACGAGCAGTACTTC. Translated: CAISERGSGRAISYEQYF.

The rearrangement joins TRBV4-2 to TRBJ2-5; the D gene is possibly TRBD2 (5 bases). There are 12 residues in the CDR3. The V gene lost 4 bases and the J gene lost 7 bases, with 10 bases spanning the gap. Germline CDR1 and CDR2: LGHNA and YNFKEQ. The CDR3: CASSRGDGTQYF. The CDR3, as DNA: TGTGCCAGCAGCCGGGGAGATGGGACCCAGTACTTC.

V usage is TRBV14 and J usage is TRBJ2-7; 9 nucleotides align to TRBD2. In germline, CDR1 is SGHDN, CDR2 FVKESK. CDR3 length equals 16 residues. The ends lost 2 bases at V and 2 bases at J; junction bases unmatched: 7. The DNA of the CDR3 is TGTGCCAGCAGCCAAACTAGCGGGCAGTTCGCCTACGAGCAGTACTTC. This gives the protein CASSQTSGQFAYEQYF.

The genes are TRBV6-6 and TRBJ2-3, with D perhaps TRBD2 (6 bases). The V gene's germline CDR1 is MNHNY and CDR2 SVGAGI (reference sequence). Trimming removed 10 bases at V and 5 bases at J, with 10 bases between. The CDR3 totals 11 residues. CDR3 DNA sequence: TGTGCCACGGGGGTGGGAGATACGCAGTATTTT. Translation: CATGVGDTQYF.

The rearrangement joins TRBV12-3 or TRBV12-4 to TRBJ2-1; the D gene could be TRBD1 or TRBD2 (5 bases each). The CDR3 covers 13 residues. V lost 4 bases, J lost 2 bases, and 6 bases lay in between. In DNA, the CDR3 is TGTGCCAGCAGTTCGGGACCCTACAATGAGCAGTTCTTC. The encoded protein is CASSSGPYNEQFF.

The V gene is TRBV7-9, the J gene TRBJ1-2, with no clear D. Trimming removed 1 base from V and 7 bases from J, with 13 bases in between. This CDR3 region has 14 residues. Germline V gene sequence: CDR1 SEHNR, CDR2 FQNEAQ (reference sequence). CDR3 DNA sequence: TGTGCCAGCAGCTTAGGTGGGCAGGATGGTGGCTACACCTTC. Its translation is CASSLGGQDGGYTF.

The rearrangement joins TRBV29-1 to TRBJ2-2; D is possibly TRBD1 (7 bases). CDR3 length: 17 residues. With 6 bases removed from V and 1 base from J, the gap between germline ends came to 21 bases. Germline values: CDR1 SQVTM, CDR2 ANQGSEA. The CDR3 bases are TGCAGCGTACCCAGAATCCCAGGGGGGAAGAACACCGGGGAGCTGTTTTTT. It translates to CSVPRIPGGKNTGELFF.